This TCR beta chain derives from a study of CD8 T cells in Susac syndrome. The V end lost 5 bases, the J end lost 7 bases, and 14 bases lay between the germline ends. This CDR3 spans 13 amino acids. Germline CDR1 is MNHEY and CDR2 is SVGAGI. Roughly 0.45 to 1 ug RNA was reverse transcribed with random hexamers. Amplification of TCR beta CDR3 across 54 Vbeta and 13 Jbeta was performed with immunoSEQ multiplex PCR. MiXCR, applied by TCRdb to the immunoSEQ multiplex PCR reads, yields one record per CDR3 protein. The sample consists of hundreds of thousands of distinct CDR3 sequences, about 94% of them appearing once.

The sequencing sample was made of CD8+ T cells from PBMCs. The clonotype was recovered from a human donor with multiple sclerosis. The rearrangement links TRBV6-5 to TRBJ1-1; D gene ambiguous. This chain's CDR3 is CASSPRTGCEAFF. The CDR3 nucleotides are TGTGCCAGCAGTCCCCGTACTGGGTGTGAAGCTTTCTTT.